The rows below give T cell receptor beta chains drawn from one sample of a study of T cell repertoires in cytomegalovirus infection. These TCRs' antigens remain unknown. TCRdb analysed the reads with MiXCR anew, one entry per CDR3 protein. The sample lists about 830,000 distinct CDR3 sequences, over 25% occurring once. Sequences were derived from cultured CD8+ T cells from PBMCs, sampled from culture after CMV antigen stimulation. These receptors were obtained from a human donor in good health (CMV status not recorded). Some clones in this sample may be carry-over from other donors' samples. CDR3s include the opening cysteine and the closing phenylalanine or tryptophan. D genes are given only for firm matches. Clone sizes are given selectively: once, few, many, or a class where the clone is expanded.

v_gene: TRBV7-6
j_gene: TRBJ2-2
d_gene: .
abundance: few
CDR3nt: TGTGCCAGCAGCTTAGGACAGATTCTACCTAACACCGGGGAGCTGTTTTTT
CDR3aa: CASSLGQILPNTGELFF

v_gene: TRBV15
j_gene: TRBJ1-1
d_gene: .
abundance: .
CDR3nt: TGTGCCACCAGAACCGCTGGGCTACCTTACACTGAAGCTTTCTTT
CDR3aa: CATRTAGLPYTEAFF

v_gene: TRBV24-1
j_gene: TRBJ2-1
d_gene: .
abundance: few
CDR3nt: TGTGCCACCAGTGATAGTGGGTACAATGAGCAGTTCTTC
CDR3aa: CATSDSGYNEQFF

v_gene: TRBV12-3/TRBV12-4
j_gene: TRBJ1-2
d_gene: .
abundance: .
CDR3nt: TGTGCCAGCAGTTTACGCCAAGGCCCGTCGGGCTATGGCTACACCTTC
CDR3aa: CASSLRQGPSGYGYTF

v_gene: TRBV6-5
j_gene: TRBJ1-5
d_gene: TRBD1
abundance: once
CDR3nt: TGTGCCAGCAGTTCCAATTCGGGACAGGGGTCCCATCAGCCCCAGCATTTT
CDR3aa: CASSSNSGQGSHQPQHF

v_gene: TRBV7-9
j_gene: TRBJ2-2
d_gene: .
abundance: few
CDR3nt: TGTGCCAGCACCCTTCTGGGGGGAGAAAGCGGGGAGCTGTTTTTT
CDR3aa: CASTLLGGESGELFF

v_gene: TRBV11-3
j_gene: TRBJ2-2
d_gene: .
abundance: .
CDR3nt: TGTGCCAGCAGCTCGTTTAAAATGGGCGCCGGGGAGCTGTTTTTT
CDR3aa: CASSSFKMGAGELFF

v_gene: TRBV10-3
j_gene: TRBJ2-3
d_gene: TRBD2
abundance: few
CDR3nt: TGTGCCATCAGTGAGTCGGTTAGCGGGGTCGGGGATACGCAGTATTTT
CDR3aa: CAISESVSGVGDTQYF

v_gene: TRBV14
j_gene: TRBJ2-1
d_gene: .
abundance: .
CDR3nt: TGTGCCAGCAGCCAAGATCGGGGGGCGAGCGATGAGCAGTTCTTC
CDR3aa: CASSQDRGASDEQFF

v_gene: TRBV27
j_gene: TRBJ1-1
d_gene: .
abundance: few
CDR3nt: TGTGCCAGCAGTTCACTTCCTCAGGGGAATGCGGGCGAAGCTTTCTTT
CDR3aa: CASSSLPQGNAGEAFF

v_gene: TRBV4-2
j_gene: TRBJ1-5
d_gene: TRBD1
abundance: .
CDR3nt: TGTGCCAGCAGCCAAGATTCCGGACAGGGTCTCGGTCAGCCCCAGCATTTT
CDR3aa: CASSQDSGQGLGQPQHF

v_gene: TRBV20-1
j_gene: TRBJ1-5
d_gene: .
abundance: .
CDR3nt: TGCAGTGCTAGAGATGGAGGGCTCAATCAGCCCCAGCATTTT
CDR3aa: CSARDGGLNQPQHF

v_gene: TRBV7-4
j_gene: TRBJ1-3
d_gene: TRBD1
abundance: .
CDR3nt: TGTGTCACGACAGGGAGCTCTGGAAACACCATATATTTT
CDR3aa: CVTTGSSGNTIYF

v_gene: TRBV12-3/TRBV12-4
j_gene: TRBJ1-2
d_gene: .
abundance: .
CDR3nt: TGTGCCAGCAGTACCCCGGACACTTTTAACTATGGCTACACCTTC
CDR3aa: CASSTPDTFNYGYTF

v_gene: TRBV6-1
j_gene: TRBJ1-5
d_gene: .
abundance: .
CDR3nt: TGTGCCAGCAGTCGGGACTTTGCTTGGTCCACTCCCAGAAACAATCAGCCCCAGCATTTT
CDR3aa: CASSRDFAWSTPRNNQPQHF

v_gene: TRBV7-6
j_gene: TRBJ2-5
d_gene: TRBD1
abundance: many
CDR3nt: TGTGCCAGCAGCCCAGGGGGCCGGCAAGAGACCCAGTACTTC
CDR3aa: CASSPGGRQETQYF

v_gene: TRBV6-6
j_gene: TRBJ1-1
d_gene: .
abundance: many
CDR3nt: TGTGCCAGCAGCCCACCGACGGACGGGAGCACTGAAGCTTTCTTT
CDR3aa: CASSPPTDGSTEAFF

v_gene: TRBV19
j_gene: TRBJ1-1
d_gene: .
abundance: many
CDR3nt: TGTGCCAGTAGTATAGGGAGGGGGGGACACCCGAACACTGAAGCTTTCTTT
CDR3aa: CASSIGRGGHPNTEAFF

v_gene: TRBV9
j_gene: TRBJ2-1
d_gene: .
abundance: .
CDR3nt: TGTGCCAGCAGCGTAAAGGGTGAGCAGTTCTTC
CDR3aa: CASSVKGEQFF

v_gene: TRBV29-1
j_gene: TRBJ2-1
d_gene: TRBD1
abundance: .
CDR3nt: TGCAGCGTATTGACAGGGGAATCCTACAATGAGCAGTTCTTC
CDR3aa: CSVLTGESYNEQFF

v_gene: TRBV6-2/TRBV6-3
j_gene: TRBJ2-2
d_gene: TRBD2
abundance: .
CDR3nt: TGTGCCAGCAGTTACTCTGGGACTAGTGTCAACACCGGGGAGCTGTTTTTT
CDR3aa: CASSYSGTSVNTGELFF

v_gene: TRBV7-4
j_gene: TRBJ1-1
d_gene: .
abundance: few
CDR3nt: TGTGCCAGCAGCGGAAGTAGGGGAGCTTTCTTT
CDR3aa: CASSGSRGAFF